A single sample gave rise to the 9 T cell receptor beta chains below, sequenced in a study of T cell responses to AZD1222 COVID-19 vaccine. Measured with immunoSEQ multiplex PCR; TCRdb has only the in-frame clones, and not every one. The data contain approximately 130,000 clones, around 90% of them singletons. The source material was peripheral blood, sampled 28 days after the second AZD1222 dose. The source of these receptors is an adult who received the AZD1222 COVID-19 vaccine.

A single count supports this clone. The CDR3 here is CASEPGDRGYGYTF. The CDR3 DNA follows: TGCGCCAGCGAGCCGGGGGACAGGGGATATGGCTACACCTTC. The chain links TRBV10-2 to TRBJ1-2; TRBD1 matches 10 bases. J gave up 5 bases and V 8 bases, and 8 bases lay outside the gene matches. The CDR3 is 14 amino acids. Germline values: CDR1 WSHSY, CDR2 SAAADI.

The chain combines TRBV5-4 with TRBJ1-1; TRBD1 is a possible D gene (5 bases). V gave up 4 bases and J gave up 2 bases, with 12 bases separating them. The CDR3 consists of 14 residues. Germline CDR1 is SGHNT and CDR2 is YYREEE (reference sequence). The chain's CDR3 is CASSVRQTNTEAFF. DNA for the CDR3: TGTGCCAGCAGCGTCAGACAGACCAACACTGAAGCTTTCTTT. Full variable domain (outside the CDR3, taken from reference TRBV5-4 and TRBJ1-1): ETGVTQSPTHLIKTRGQQVTLRCSSQSGHNTVSWYQQALGQGPQFIFQYYREEENGRGNFPPRFSGLQFPNYSSELNVNALELDDSALYLCASSVRQTNTEAFFGQGTRLTVV.

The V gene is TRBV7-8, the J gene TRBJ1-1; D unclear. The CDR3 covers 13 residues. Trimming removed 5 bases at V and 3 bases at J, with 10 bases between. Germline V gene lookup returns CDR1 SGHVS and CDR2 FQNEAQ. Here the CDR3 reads CASSAHMDTEAFF. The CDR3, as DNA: TGTGCCAGCAGCGCCCACATGGACACTGAAGCTTTCTTT.

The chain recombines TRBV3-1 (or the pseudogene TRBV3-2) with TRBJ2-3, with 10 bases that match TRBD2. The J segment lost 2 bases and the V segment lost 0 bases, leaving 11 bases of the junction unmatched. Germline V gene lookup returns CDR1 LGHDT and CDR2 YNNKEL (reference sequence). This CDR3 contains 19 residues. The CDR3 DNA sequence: TGTGCCAGCAGCCAAGAACTAGCGGGACGCTCTCTATCCACAGATACGCAGTATTTT. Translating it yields CASSQELAGRSLSTDTQYF.

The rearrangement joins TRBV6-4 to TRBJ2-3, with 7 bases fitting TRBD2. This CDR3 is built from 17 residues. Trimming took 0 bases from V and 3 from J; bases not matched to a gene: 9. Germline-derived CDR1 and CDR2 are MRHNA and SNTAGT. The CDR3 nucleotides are TGTGCCAGCAGTGACTCGGGAGGGGTTGGGAGGACAGATACGCAGTATTTT. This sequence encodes CASSDSGGVGRTDTQYF.

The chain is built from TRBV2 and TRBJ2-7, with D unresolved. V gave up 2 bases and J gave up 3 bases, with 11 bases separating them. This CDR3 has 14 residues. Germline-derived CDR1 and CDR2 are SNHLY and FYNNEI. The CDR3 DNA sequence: TGTGCCAGCAGTGAAAGGCAGCAATTCTACGAGCAGTACTTC. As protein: CASSERQQFYEQYF.

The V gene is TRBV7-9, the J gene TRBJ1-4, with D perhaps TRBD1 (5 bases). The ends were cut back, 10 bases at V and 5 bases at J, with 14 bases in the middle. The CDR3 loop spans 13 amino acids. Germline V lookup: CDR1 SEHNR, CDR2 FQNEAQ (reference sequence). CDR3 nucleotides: TGTGCCACCCATCGGGGCCGGAATGAAAAACTGTTTTTT. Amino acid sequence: CATHRGRNEKLFF.

This chain's CDR3 is CASSLVHQETQYF. The DNA of the CDR3 is TGTGCCAGCAGCTTAGTTCATCAAGAGACCCAGTACTTC. V gene TRBV7-7 combines with J gene TRBJ2-5; D uncertain. The germline gives CDR1 SSHAT, CDR2 FNYEAQ (reference sequence). This CDR3 spans 13 amino acids. V dropped 1 base and J dropped 2 bases, with 5 bases sitting between them.

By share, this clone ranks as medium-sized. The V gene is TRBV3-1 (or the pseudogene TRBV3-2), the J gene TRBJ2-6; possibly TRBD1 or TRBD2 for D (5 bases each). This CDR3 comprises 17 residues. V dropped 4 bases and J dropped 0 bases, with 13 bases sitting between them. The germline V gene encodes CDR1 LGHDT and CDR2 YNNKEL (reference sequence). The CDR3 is CASSPGTSSSGANVLTF. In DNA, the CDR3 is TGTGCCAGCAGCCCTGGGACCTCCTCCTCTGGGGCCAACGTCCTGACTTTC.